The 26 T cell receptor beta chains presented below share a single source sample, sequenced in a study of PD-L1 blockade in urothelial cancer. The data were produced by immunoSEQ multiplex PCR, yet TCRdb's version contains in-frame clones alone and is incomplete. The table lists some 25,000 clones, approximately 84% of them singletons. The material was PBMCs, obtained around atezolizumab (anti-PD-L1) treatment. These receptors were collected from an older man with urothelial cancer.

The V gene is TRBV7-9, the J gene TRBJ2-6; D perhaps matches TRBD2 (6 bases). Germline V gene data show CDR1 as SEHNR and CDR2 as FQNEAQ (reference sequence). The CDR3 is 16 amino acids. Trimming removed 5 bases at V and 0 bases at J, with 11 bases between. The CDR3 nucleotides are TGTGCCAGCAGCACCGGGGGAATCTCTGGGGCCAACGTCCTGACTTTC. Protein: CASSTGGISGANVLTF.

The rearrangement joins TRBV4-1 to TRBJ2-1; 8 positions match TRBD1. Trimming cost V 4 bases and J 4 bases; bases outside gene matches: 9. The CDR3 is made up of 16 amino acids. The germline V gene has CDR1 MGHRA and CDR2 YSYEKL. CDR3 sequence (DNA): TGCGCCAGCAGCCCCCCTACAGGGGGACGGTACAATGAGCAGTTCTTC. Amino acid sequence: CASSPPTGGRYNEQFF.

Comments on this clone: One junction end does not reproduce the germline sequence, and a read error may be involved. J is TRBJ2-7 and V is TRBV2; TRBD2 is a possible D gene (5 bases). CDR3 length equals 11 residues. CDR1 and CDR2 (germline): SNHLY, FYNNEI. CDR3 protein: CASSVAGLPRF. The CDR3 nucleotides are TGTGCCAGCAGTGTTGCCGGACTGCCTCGCTTC.

The rearrangement joins TRBV2 to TRBJ1-2, with TRBD1 matching over 8 bases. The CDR3 contains 15 residues. The V and J ends lost 4 bases and 4 bases, in that order; junction bases with no gene match: 8. Germline V gene lookup returns CDR1 SNHLY and CDR2 FYNNEI. The CDR3 DNA reads TGTGCCAGCAGTGTTGGGGGGCAGGGGGCCTATGGCTACACCTTC. Translation gives CASSVGGQGAYGYTF.

The gene calls are TRBV30 and TRBJ1-3, with a weak D call TRBD1 (6 bases). Trimming left V 4 bases short and J 0 bases short, with 16 bases between. The CDR3 contains 16 residues. Germline CDR1 is GTSNPN and CDR2 is SVGIG (reference sequence). The CDR3 DNA is TGTGCCTGGAACCTAGCCGGACAGAGCTCTGGAAACACCATATATTTT. Translation: CAWNLAGQSSGNTIYF.

The table lists this clone with a few counts. The rearrangement uses TRBV29-1 and TRBJ1-2; 9 bases fit TRBD1. This CDR3 has 12 residues. CDR1 is SQVTM, CDR2 ANQGSEA, per germline. With V trimmed by 7 bases and J by 8 bases, 8 bases remained unmatched. The chain's CDR3 is CSAPGQGGGYTF. CDR3 nucleotide sequence: TGCAGCGCTCCGGGACAGGGAGGCGGCTACACCTTC.

The rearrangement links TRBV27 to TRBJ1-5; 7 bases are a match to TRBD1. V lost 4 bases and J lost 7; bases outside the gene matches: 7. There are 14 residues in the CDR3. Looked up from germline, CDR1 is MNHEY and CDR2 is SMNVEV (reference sequence). The CDR3 DNA reads as TGTGCCAGCAGTTGGGGACAGTCGGGACAGCCCCAGCATTTT. The encoded protein is CASSWGQSGQPQHF.

This rearrangement joins TRBV9 to TRBJ1-2; 8 nucleotides align to TRBD1. J was trimmed by 1 base and V by 0 bases; bases with no gene match: 2. The CDR3 is 15 amino acids. CDR1 is SGDLS, CDR2 YYNGEE, per germline. CDR3 nucleotide sequence: TGTGCCAGCAGCGTAGAAGACAGGGGTAACTATGGCTACACCTTC. Its translation is CASSVEDRGNYGYTF.

The V and J genes are TRBV9 and TRBJ2-3; TRBD2 might be the D (6 bases). V gave up 0 bases and J gave up 0 bases, with 17 bases separating them. The CDR3 loop spans 18 amino acids. The V gene's germline CDR1 is SGDLS and CDR2 YYNGEE. CDR3 in DNA: TGTGCCAGCAGCGTAGCTCTGGGAAGGGGAGGCAGCACAGATACGCAGTATTTT. It codes for CASSVALGRGGSTDTQYF.

This chain uses TRBV10-3 with TRBJ2-1, with TRBD1 matching over 12 bases. The CDR3 runs to 15 residues. V was clipped by 6 bases and J by 8 bases; unmatched bases: 8. Germline V CDR1 and CDR2: ENHRY, SYGVKD. The CDR3 DNA reads as TGTGCCATCAGCTCCGGGACAGGGGGCTTTGATGAGCAGTTCTTC. Its translation: CAISSGTGGFDEQFF.

The chain employs TRBV7-9 and TRBJ2-7; D is possibly TRBD1 (6 bases). The V gene's germline CDR1 is SEHNR and CDR2 FQNEAQ (reference sequence). CDR3 length: 13 residues. V was shortened by 3 bases and J by 6 bases, with 12 bases between the two germline ends. CDR3 sequence: CASSLSSGVEQYF. The CDR3 DNA follows: TGTGCCAGCAGCTTGAGTTCAGGGGTCGAGCAGTACTTC.

CDR3 DNA: TGTGCCAGCAGCTTAACTAGCGGGAGTGGGACCGGGGAGCTGTTTTTT. It yields the protein CASSLTSGSGTGELFF. The chain carries TRBV7-9 and TRBJ2-2; TRBD2 aligns across 11 bases. The germline CDR1 and CDR2 sequences are SEHNR and FQNEAQ (reference sequence). J gave up 5 bases and V 2 bases, and 4 bases lay outside the gene matches. The CDR3 runs to 16 residues.

This chain uses TRBV2 with TRBJ2-2; the match to TRBD1 covers 7 bases. This CDR3 is 15 amino acids long. CDR1 SNHLY and CDR2 FYNNEI come from the germline V gene. V was clipped by 4 bases and J by 7 bases; unmatched bases: 9. In DNA form, the CDR3 reads TGTGCCAGCAGTGTATCGACAGGGATTAGCGGGGAGCTGTTTTTT. Translating gives CASSVSTGISGELFF.

The V call is TRBV10-2, the J call TRBJ1-1; 7 nucleotides match TRBD1. The CDR3 contains 14 residues. V lost 2 bases, J lost 5 bases, and 5 bases stayed unmatched. From germline, CDR1 is WSHSY and CDR2 SAAADI. For the CDR3, the DNA is TGCGCCAGCAGTGAGCCAGGGGGGCATACTGAAGCTTTCTTT. This translates into CASSEPGGHTEAFF.

V is TRBV6-4 and J is TRBJ2-2; unclear D gene. This CDR3 region has 16 residues. CDR1 and CDR2 (germline): MRHNA, SNTAGT. The V end lost 3 bases, the J end lost 4 bases, and 15 bases lay between the germline ends. CDR3 DNA: TGTGCCAGCAGTGAAAGTTTGGCCGCAGGCACCGGGGAGCTGTTTTTT. Translated, it gives CASSESLAAGTGELFF.

The chain links TRBV28 to TRBJ2-7, with D possibly TRBD1 on 7 matching bases. V lost 8 bases and J lost 6, with 14 bases in between. Germline loops: CDR1 MDHEN, CDR2 SYDVKM. CDR3 length: 12 residues. The CDR3 DNA reads as TGTGCCAGCGGTCAGGGGGGAGGCGAGCAGTACTTC. The encoded protein is CASGQGGGEQYF.

V is TRBV28 and J is TRBJ2-7, with D perhaps TRBD2 (5 bases). The CDR3 loop spans 16 amino acids. V lost 1 base to trimming and J lost 0 bases, with 13 bases between them. CDR1 is MDHEN, CDR2 SYDVKM, per germline. The chain's CDR3 is CASSLYWRQTSYEQYF. Here the CDR3 DNA reads TGTGCCAGCAGTTTATACTGGAGGCAAACCTCCTACGAGCAGTACTTC.

The V call is TRBV9, the J call TRBJ2-1; 8 bases align to TRBD1. Germline trimming cut 0 bases from V and 5 bases from J; bases unmatched to any gene: 4. Germline V gene sequence: CDR1 SGDLS, CDR2 YYNGEE. The CDR3 loop spans 15 amino acids. The CDR3 here is CASSVASGGDNEQFF. In DNA, the CDR3 is TGTGCCAGCAGCGTAGCTTCAGGGGGCGACAATGAGCAGTTCTTC.

This chain joins TRBV27 and TRBJ2-7; the D is unclear. Between the trimmed V and J ends, which lost 8 bases and 6 bases, there was a span of 11 bases. Germline-derived CDR1 and CDR2 are MNHEY and SMNVEV (reference sequence). The CDR3 runs 11 residues. The DNA for the CDR3 is TGTGCCAGCGGCCCCCTTGTCGAGCAGTACTTC. As protein: CASGPLVEQYF.

The chain recombines TRBV6-1 with TRBJ2-7, with no clear D. The CDR3 has 11 residues. Per germline, CDR1 MNHNS and CDR2 SASEGT. Trimming took 2 bases from V and 3 from J, leaving 2 bases between them. CDR3 sequence reads: CASSEYYEQYF. DNA for the CDR3: TGTGCCAGCAGTGAATACTACGAGCAGTACTTC.

This clone was observed a single time. This chain joins TRBV6-6 and TRBJ2-7; 9 bases agree with TRBD2. The CDR3 runs 15 residues. V shed 4 bases, J shed 3 bases, and the junction held 7 bases outside the gene matches. Germline V gives CDR1 MNHNY, CDR2 SVGAGI (reference sequence). The CDR3 sequence is CASSFPTSGNYEQYF. The CDR3 nucleotides are TGTGCCAGCAGTTTCCCGACTAGCGGAAACTACGAGCAGTACTTC.

This chain joins TRBV6-6 and TRBJ2-3, with TRBD2 identical over 10 bases. V lost 4 bases to trimming and J lost 1 base; unmatched junction nucleotides: 5. This CDR3 spans 16 amino acids. CDR1 is MNHNY and CDR2 is SVGAGI in the germline V gene (reference sequence). CDR3 bases: TGTGCCAGCAGTTTAGGTAGCGGGGGGCGCACAGATACGCAGTATTTT. It is translated as CASSLGSGGRTDTQYF.

This chain links TRBV5-6 with TRBJ2-7; D is uncertain. The CDR3 has 11 residues. CDR1 is SGHDT and CDR2 is YYEEEE in the germline V gene. V lost 1 base and J 4 bases, leaving 3 bases between the germline ends. The CDR3 loop is CASSLQYEQYF. As DNA, the CDR3 is TGTGCCAGCAGCTTGCAATACGAGCAGTACTTC.

This sequence joins TRBV4-1 and TRBJ2-7, with D possibly matching TRBD2 (5 bases). CDR1 and CDR2 from the germline V gene are MGHRA and YSYEKL. With 2 bases removed from V and 7 bases from J, the gap between germline ends came to 12 bases. The CDR3 length is 13 residues. CDR3: CASSQPLTGEQYF. Written as DNA, the CDR3 is TGCGCCAGCAGCCAACCCCTTACGGGGGAGCAGTACTTC.

The CDR3 sequence is CASSIDVANTGELFF. DNA for the CDR3: TGTGCCAGTAGTATAGACGTCGCGAACACCGGGGAGCTGTTTTTT. The chain employs TRBV19 and TRBJ2-2, with D uncertain. CDR1 and CDR2 from the germline V gene are LNHDA and SQIVND (reference sequence). V lost 0 bases, J lost 0 bases, and 5 bases lay in between. The CDR3 has 15 amino acids.

The chain joins TRBV25-1 to TRBJ2-2; 7 bases match TRBD2. Germline assignment: CDR1 MGHDK and CDR2 SYGVNS. With 5 bases clipped from V and 3 bases from J, the junction kept 9 bases outside the gene matches. CDR3 length: 16 residues. The CDR3 reads CASSPPGEGYTGELFF. DNA for the CDR3: TGTGCCAGCAGTCCTCCCGGGGAGGGCTACACCGGGGAGCTGTTTTTT.